Listed below are T cell receptor beta chains from one sample, sequenced in a study of shared clonotypes between healthy human individuals. The assay was immunoSEQ multiplex PCR, and TCRdb's table has in-frame clones only and misses some. This sample has about 510,000 clones, with 90% to 96% found just once. What was sequenced was naive CD4+ T cells sorted from blood. The source is a woman in her 30s in good health. CDR3s include the opening cysteine and the closing phenylalanine or tryptophan. The order of the fields is V gene, J gene, clone size, CDR3 protein. Clone size is shown for a subset of rows, as once, few, many or a class of expanded clone.

V gene: TRBV19; J gene: TRBJ2-7; clone size: -; CDR3 protein: CASSSAGPSSYEQYF
V gene: TRBV11-2; J gene: TRBJ2-7; clone size: -; CDR3 protein: CASKRLAGGSAGEGYEQYF
V gene: TRBV7-9; J gene: TRBJ2-7; clone size: -; CDR3 protein: CASSLSQGSYEQYF
V gene: TRBV19; J gene: TRBJ2-1; clone size: -; CDR3 protein: CASSPEGDSYNEQFF
V gene: TRBV28; J gene: -; clone size: -; CDR3 protein: CASSPSSGIYEQYF
V gene: TRBV9; J gene: TRBJ1-3; clone size: -; CDR3 protein: CASSPRTTGGTIYF
V gene: TRBV29-1; J gene: TRBJ2-5; clone size: -; CDR3 protein: CSVLRVGPQETQYF
V gene: TRBV28; J gene: TRBJ1-5; clone size: -; CDR3 protein: CASSPPMATLYSNQPQHF
V gene: TRBV2; J gene: TRBJ2-1; clone size: -; CDR3 protein: CASSLLRTSVHNEQFF
V gene: TRBV19; J gene: TRBJ1-2; clone size: -; CDR3 protein: CASMEPGRYGYTF
V gene: TRBV29-1; J gene: TRBJ1-6; clone size: -; CDR3 protein: CSVAQDDNSPLHF
V gene: TRBV28; J gene: TRBJ2-7; clone size: -; CDR3 protein: CASHGGGVSSYEQYF
V gene: TRBV29-1; J gene: TRBJ2-7; clone size: -; CDR3 protein: CSVAGTGLREQYF
V gene: TRBV27; J gene: TRBJ1-2; clone size: -; CDR3 protein: CASSSPGQGGGYTF
V gene: TRBV5-1; J gene: TRBJ2-7; clone size: -; CDR3 protein: CASSVGRDRASYEQYF
V gene: TRBV7-8; J gene: TRBJ1-1; clone size: -; CDR3 protein: CASAQGGMNTEAFF
V gene: TRBV2; J gene: TRBJ2-3; clone size: -; CDR3 protein: CASSFLRFSDTQYF
V gene: TRBV9; J gene: TRBJ2-3; clone size: -; CDR3 protein: CASSASAAQSTDTQYF
V gene: TRBV28; J gene: TRBJ1-2; clone size: -; CDR3 protein: CASSLGQSPYGYTF
V gene: TRBV28; J gene: TRBJ2-2; clone size: -; CDR3 protein: CASGYRLGTGELFF
V gene: TRBV4-1; J gene: TRBJ2-7; clone size: few; CDR3 protein: CASSRTGLMIDEQYF
V gene: TRBV28; J gene: TRBJ2-5; clone size: -; CDR3 protein: CASSPMWGRETQYF
V gene: TRBV7-4; J gene: TRBJ2-3; clone size: -; CDR3 protein: CASSLAGGTDTQYF
V gene: TRBV9; J gene: TRBJ2-7; clone size: -; CDR3 protein: CASSPGHNEQYF
V gene: TRBV4-2; J gene: TRBJ1-5; clone size: -; CDR3 protein: CASSQERTGYQPQHF
V gene: TRBV7-2; J gene: TRBJ2-7; clone size: -; CDR3 protein: CASSPGVGRSYEQYF
V gene: TRBV7-9; J gene: TRBJ2-3; clone size: -; CDR3 protein: CASSPTGMTDTQYF
V gene: TRBV5-8; J gene: TRBJ2-7; clone size: -; CDR3 protein: CASSLVGVAGGYEQYF
V gene: TRBV2; J gene: TRBJ1-4; clone size: -; CDR3 protein: CASSEQRVANEKLFF
V gene: TRBV27; J gene: TRBJ2-7; clone size: -; CDR3 protein: CASSPTRSPYYEQYF
V gene: TRBV6-1; J gene: TRBJ2-2; clone size: -; CDR3 protein: CASSEPGRTGELFF
V gene: TRBV13; J gene: -; clone size: -; CDR3 protein: CASSFLDSSYEQYF
V gene: TRBV19; J gene: TRBJ1-5; clone size: -; CDR3 protein: CASSVPLLPGRHQPQHF
V gene: TRBV7-8; J gene: TRBJ2-7; clone size: -; CDR3 protein: CASSPRIFSSTGGIYEQYF
V gene: TRBV7-9; J gene: TRBJ2-1; clone size: -; CDR3 protein: CASSFAWTSGIGANEQFF
V gene: TRBV7-9; J gene: TRBJ1-2; clone size: once; CDR3 protein: CASSLAEDMDYGYTF
V gene: TRBV30; J gene: TRBJ2-3; clone size: -; CDR3 protein: CAWETGIQGGTQYF